This section outlines one T cell receptor (beta chain) sequence together with its context. This receptor's antigen is unknown. No base qualities exist here, and no much larger clone lies one base off it. Here V drops 1 base and J drops 0 bases, and the junction holds 3 bases not matched to any gene. Taken from the germline V gene, the CDR1 and CDR2 loops are SGDLS and YYNGEE. Counted from cysteine to phenylalanine, this CDR3 has 17 amino acids. Only the CDR3 DNA stays, 51 bases, in frame from base 1. This specimen belongs to a study of blood T cell repertoires in COVID-19 (dated by TCRdb to 2018 to 2020). About the full investigation: Collaborator samples came from the United States, Italy and Spain and covered acute and convalescent phases of COVID-19. The sample metadata nearly always contained a de-identified subject ID, COVID-19 status, age in years and sex. Deeply sampled blood TCRbeta repertoires from subjects exposed to, actively infected with, or recovered from COVID-19 were included in the dataset. The material from the prospective study consisted of cDNA or gDNA derived from T cells, B-cell-depleted T cells, or PBMCs. The repertoires were released in a freely available public database meant as a resource for research on the immune response to SARS-CoV-2. Where HLA class I and class II types were available, the types were taken from metadata supplied by the sample provider, not from assay-based typing. The samples were drawn from two sources: the first 160 participants of the ongoing ImmuneRACE study, and some 1,300 subjects contributed by 6 global collaborators.

Whole blood was collected in K2EDTA tubes by collaborating institutions according to the institutions' own protocols. Collaborator samples were shipped for TCRbeta analysis as frozen whole blood, isolated PBMCs, or DNA extracted from either sample type. What the study reported, not specific to this receptor: The quantity of clinical and demographic metadata differed by source and by participant and was supplied without curation.

TCRbeta CDR3 regions were amplified from genomic DNA using the immunoSEQ Assay, a bias-controlled multiplex PCR. For the original study's pipeline: Within the assay, amplification of reference gene primers was used to estimate how many nucleated cells each sample contained. Sequence reads were collapsed and filtered to measure the absolute abundance of every unique TCRbeta CDR3 rearrangement. For each sample, productive Simpson clonality was calculated as the square root of Simpson's diversity index across productive rearrangements. The table was pulled from immuneACCESS by TCRdb, which kept in-frame rearrangements only. Such tables lose some clones; where checked, under half of the loss comes from unresolved V genes, and the rest has no known cause. D and trimming were read from the DNA, whereas the V and J calls and clone size are those reported in that table. This sample has 50,000 to 70,000 clones in its table, and approximately 79% of those were observed once. In total, the top ten clones hold roughly 3.2% of the sample.

Sample: peripheral blood. Recombination linked TRBV9 to TRBJ2-6; 8 nucleotides in the junction match TRBD1. This TCR came from a man aged 55 to 70 with acute or convalescent COVID-19. The nucleotide sequence reads TGTGCCAGCAGCGTAAGGACAGGGAGCTCTGGGGCCAACGTCCTGACTTTC. This gives the protein CASSVRTGSSGANVLTF.